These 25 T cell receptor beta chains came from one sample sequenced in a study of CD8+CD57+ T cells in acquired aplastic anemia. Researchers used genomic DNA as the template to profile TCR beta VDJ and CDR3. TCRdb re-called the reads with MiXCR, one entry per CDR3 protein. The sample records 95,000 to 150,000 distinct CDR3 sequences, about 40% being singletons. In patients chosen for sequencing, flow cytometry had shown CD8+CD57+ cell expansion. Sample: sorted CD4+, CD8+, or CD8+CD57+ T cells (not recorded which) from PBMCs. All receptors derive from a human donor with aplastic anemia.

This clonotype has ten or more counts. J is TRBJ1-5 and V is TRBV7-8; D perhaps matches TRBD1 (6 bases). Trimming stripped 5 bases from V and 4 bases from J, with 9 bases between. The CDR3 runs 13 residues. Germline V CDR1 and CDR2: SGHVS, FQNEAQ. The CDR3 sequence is CASSPDRNQPQHF. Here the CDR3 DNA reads TGTGCCAGCAGCCCTGACAGGAATCAGCCCCAGCATTTT.

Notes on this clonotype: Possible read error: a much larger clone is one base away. The CDR3 protein is CARSKREVETQYF. As DNA, the CDR3 is TGTGCCCGGTCCAAAAGGGAGGTGGAGACCCAGTACTTC. The genes are TRBV19 and TRBJ2-5, with a tentative D call TRBD2 (6 bases). CDR3 length: 13 amino acids. V lost 11 bases and J 5 bases, leaving 18 bases between the germline ends. Germline V CDR1 and CDR2: LNHDA, SQIVND (reference sequence).

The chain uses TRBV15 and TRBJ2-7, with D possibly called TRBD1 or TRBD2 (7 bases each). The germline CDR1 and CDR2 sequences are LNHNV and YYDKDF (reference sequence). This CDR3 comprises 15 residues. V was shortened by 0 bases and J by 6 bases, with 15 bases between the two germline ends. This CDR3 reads CATSRDSGGGSEQYV. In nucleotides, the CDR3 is TGTGCCACCAGCAGAGATTCAGGGGGGGGATCCGAGCAGTACGTC.

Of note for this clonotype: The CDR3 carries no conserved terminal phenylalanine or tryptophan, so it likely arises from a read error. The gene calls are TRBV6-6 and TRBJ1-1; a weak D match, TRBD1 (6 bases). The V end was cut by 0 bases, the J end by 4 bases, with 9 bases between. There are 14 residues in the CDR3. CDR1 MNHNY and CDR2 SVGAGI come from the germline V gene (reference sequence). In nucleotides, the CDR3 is TGTGCCAGCAGTTACTCACAAGGGGGCACTGAAGCTTTCCTT. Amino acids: CASSYSQGGTEAFL.

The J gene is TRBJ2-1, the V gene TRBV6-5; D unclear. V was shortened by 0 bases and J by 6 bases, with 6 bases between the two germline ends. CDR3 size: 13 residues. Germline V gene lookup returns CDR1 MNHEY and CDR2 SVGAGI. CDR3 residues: CASSYSLSNEQFF. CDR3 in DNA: TGTGCCAGCAGTTACTCTTTGAGCAATGAGCAGTTCTTC.

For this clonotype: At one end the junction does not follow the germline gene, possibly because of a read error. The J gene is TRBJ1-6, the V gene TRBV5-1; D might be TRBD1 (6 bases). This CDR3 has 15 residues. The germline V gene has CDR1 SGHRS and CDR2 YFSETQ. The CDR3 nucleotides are TGCGCCCGCAGCTTGGGGACAAACGGCGGTTCACCCCTCCACTTT. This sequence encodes CARSLGTNGGSPLHF.

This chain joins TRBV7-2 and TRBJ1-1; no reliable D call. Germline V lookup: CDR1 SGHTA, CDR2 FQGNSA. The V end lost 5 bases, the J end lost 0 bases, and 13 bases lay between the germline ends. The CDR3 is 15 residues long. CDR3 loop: CASSRRLGVNTEAFF. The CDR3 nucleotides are TGTGCCAGCAGCCGTCGCCTCGGCGTGAACACTGAAGCTTTCTTT.

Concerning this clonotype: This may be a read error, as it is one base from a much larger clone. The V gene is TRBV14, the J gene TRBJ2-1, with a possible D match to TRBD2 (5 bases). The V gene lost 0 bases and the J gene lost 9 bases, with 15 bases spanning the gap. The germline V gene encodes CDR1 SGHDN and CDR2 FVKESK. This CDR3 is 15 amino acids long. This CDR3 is CASSQDDLPSSEQFF. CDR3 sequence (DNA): TGTGCCAGCAGCCAAGATGATCTGCCTAGCAGTGAGCAGTTCTTC.

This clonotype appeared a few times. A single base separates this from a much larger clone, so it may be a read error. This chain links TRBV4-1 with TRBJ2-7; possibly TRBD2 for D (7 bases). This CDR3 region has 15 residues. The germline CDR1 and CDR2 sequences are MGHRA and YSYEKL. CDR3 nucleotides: TGCGCCAGCGGCCAGGGGCGGGGGACTCCCTACGAGCAGTACGTC. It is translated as CASGQGRGTPYEQYV.

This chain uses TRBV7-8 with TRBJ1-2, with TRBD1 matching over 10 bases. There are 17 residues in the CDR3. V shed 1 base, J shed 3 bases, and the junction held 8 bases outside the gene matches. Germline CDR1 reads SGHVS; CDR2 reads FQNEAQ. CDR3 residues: CASSLDAGTGDYYGYTF. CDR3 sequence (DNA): TGTGCCAGCAGCTTAGACGCCGGGACAGGGGATTACTATGGCTACACCTTC.

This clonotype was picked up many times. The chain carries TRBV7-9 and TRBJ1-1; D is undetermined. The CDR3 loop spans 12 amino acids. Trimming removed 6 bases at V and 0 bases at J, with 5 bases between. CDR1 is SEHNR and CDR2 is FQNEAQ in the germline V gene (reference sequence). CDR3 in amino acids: CASSSMNTEAFF. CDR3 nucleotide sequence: TGTGCCAGCAGTTCCATGAACACTGAAGCTTTCTTT.

The CDR3 bases are TGTGCCAGCAGCAGCGGACAGGGGGCGGTTGGCTACACCTTC. Translation gives CASSSGQGAVGYTF. The chain is built from TRBV4-2 and TRBJ1-2; 11 bases align to TRBD1. The V gene's germline CDR1 is LGHNA and CDR2 YNFKEQ. The CDR3 spans 14 residues. The ends lost 5 bases at V and 7 bases at J; junction bases unmatched: 6.

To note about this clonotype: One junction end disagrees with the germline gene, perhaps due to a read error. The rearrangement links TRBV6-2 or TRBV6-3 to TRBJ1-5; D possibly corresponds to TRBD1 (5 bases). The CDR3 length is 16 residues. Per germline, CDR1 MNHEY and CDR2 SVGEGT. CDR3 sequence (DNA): TGTGCCGGCAGCGGGGGGAAAGTTGGAAGCAATCAGCCCCAGCATTTT. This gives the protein CAGSGGKVGSNQPQHF.

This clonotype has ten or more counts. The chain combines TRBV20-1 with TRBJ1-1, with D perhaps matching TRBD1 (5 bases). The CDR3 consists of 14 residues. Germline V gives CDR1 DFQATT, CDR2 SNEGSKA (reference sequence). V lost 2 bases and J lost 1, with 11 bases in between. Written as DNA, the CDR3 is TGCAGTGCTAGAAACCGGGGGGAGAACACTGAAGCTTTCTTT. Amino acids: CSARNRGENTEAFF.

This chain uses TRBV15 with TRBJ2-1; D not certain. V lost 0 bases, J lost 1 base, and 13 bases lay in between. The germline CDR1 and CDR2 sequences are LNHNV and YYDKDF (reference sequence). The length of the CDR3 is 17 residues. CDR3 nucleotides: TGTGCCACCAGCAGAGATCCCCCCACACCATCCTACAATGAGCAGTTCTTC. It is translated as CATSRDPPTPSYNEQFF.

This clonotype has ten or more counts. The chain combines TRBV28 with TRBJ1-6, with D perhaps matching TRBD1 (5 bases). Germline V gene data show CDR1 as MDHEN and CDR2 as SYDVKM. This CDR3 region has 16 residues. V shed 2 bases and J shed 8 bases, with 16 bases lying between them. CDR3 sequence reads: CASSLPPWGIDSPLHF. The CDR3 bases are TGTGCCAGCAGTTTACCCCCGTGGGGGATAGATTCACCCCTCCACTTT. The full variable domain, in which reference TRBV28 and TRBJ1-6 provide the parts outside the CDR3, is DVKVTQSSRYLVKRTGEKVFLECVQDMDHENMFWYRQDPGLGLRLIYFSYDVKMKEKGDIPEGYSVSREKKERFSLILESASTNQTSMYLCASSLPPWGIDSPLHFGNGTRLTVT.

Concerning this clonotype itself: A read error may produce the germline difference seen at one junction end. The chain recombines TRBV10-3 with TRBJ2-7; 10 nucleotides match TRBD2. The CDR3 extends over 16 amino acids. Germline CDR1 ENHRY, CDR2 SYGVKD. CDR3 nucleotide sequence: TGTGCCATCAATGAGCCCCAGGTAGCGGGGGGCTACGAGCAGTACTTC. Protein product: CAINEPQVAGGYEQYF.

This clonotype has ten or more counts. The CDR3, as DNA: TGTGCCAGCAGCTTATATTGGACCAGAGAGTACGTC. Amino acids: CASSLYWTREYV. The J gene is TRBJ2-7, the V gene TRBV7-2; D not resolved. V was clipped by 2 bases and J by 11 bases, with 13 bases between them. The germline V gene has CDR1 SGHTA and CDR2 FQGNSA. The CDR3 sequence is 12 residues long.

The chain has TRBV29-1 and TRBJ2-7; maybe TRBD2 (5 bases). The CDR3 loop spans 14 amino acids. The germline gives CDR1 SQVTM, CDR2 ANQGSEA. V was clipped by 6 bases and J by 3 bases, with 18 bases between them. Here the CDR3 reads CSVLDQRGGYEQYF. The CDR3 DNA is TGCAGCGTACTAGACCAACGTGGTGGCTACGAGCAGTACTTC.

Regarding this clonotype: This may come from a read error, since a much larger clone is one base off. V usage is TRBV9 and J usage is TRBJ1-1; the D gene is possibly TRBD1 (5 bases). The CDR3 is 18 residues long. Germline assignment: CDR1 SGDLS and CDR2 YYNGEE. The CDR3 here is CVSSGPRQQSGLNTEAFF. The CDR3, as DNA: TGTGTCAGCAGCGGCCCCCGACAGCAATCGGGCCTGAACACTGAAGCTTTCTTT. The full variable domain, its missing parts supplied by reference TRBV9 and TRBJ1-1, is DSGVTQTPKHLITATGQRVTLRCSPRSGDLSVYWYQQSLDQGLQFLIQYYNGEERAKGNILERFSAQQFPDLHSELNLSSLELGDSALYFCVSSGPRQQSGLNTEAFFGQGTRLTVV.

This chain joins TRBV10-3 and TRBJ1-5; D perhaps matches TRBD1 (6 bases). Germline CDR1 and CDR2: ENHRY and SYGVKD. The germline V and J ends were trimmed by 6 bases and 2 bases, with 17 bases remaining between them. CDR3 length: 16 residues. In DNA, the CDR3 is TGTGCCATCAGCTACCCGGGGGGCTGGGGCAATCAGCCCCAGCATTTT. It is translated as CAISYPGGWGNQPQHF.

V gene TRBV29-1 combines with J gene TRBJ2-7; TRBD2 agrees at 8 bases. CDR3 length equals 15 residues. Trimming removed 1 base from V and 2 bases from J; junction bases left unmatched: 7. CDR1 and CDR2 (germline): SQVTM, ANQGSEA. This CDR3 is CSVEGVRGVAYEQYF. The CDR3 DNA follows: TGCAGCGTTGAAGGCGTGCGGGGGGTCGCCTACGAGCAGTACTTC.

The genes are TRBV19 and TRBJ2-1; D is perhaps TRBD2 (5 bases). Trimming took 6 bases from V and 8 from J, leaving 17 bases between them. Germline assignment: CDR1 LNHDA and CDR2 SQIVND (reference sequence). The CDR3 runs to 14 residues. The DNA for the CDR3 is TGTGCCAGTAGGCCCGGGGTGAGGACTTATGAGCAGTTCTTC. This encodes CASRPGVRTYEQFF.

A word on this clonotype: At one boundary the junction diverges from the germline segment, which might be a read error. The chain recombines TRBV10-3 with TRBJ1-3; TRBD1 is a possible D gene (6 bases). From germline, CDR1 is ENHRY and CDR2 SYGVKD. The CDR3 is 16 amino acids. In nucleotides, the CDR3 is TGTGCCATTAGTGAGACGGCAGGGGCTGGCGGAAACACCATATATTTT. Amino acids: CAISETAGAGGNTIYF.

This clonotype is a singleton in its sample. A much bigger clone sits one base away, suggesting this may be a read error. The CDR3 DNA follows: TGTGCCAGCAGTGAAGAAGGCGGGGCCTACGAGCAGTACGTC. Protein product: CASSEEGGAYEQYV. This chain uses TRBV25-1 with TRBJ2-7, with D possibly matching TRBD2 (6 bases). Trimming pared 2 bases from V and 2 bases from J, leaving 10 bases between. Germline CDR1 is MGHDK and CDR2 is SYGVNS. The CDR3 has 14 amino acids.